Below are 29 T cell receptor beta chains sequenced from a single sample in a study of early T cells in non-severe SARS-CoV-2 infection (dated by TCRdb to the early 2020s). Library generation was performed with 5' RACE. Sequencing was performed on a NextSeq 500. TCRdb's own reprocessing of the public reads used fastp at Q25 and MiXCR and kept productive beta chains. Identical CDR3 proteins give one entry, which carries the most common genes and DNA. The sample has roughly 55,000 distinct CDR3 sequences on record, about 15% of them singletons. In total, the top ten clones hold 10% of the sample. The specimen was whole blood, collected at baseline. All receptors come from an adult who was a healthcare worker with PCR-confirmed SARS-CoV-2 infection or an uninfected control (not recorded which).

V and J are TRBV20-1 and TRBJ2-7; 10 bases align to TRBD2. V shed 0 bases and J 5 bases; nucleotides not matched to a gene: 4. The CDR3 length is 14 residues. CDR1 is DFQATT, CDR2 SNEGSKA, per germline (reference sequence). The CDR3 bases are TGCAGTGCTAGAGATCTTCTAGCGGGAGACGAGCAGTACTTC. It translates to CSARDLLAGDEQYF.

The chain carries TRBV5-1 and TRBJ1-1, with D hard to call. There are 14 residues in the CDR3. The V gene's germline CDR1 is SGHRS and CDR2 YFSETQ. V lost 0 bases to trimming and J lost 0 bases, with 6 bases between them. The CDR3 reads CASSLATLNTEAFF. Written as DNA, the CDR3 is TGCGCCAGCAGCTTGGCCACTCTGAACACTGAAGCTTTCTTT.

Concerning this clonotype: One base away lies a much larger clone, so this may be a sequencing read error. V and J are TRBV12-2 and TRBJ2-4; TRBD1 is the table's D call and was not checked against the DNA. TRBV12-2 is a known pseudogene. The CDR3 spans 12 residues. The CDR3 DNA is TGTGCAAGTCGCTTAGGACGGGGGGTTTTGTACTTC. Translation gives CASRLGRGVLYF.

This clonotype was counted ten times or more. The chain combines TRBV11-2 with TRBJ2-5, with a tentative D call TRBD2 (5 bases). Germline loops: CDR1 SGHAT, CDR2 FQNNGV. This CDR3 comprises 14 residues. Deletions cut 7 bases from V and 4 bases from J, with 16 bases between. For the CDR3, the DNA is TGTGCCAGCACCAAAACGGTGAGGGCAGAGACCCAGTACTTC. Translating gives CASTKTVRAETQYF.

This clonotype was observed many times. The CDR3 reads CASSQDGPRYGYTF. The CDR3 DNA reads as TGTGCCAGCAGCCAAGATGGGCCACGCTATGGCTACACCTTC. The gene calls are TRBV3-1 and TRBJ1-2; no firm D call. V lost 0 bases to trimming and J lost 4 bases, with 9 bases between them. Germline-derived CDR1 and CDR2 are LGHDT and YNNKEL (reference sequence). The CDR3 consists of 14 residues.

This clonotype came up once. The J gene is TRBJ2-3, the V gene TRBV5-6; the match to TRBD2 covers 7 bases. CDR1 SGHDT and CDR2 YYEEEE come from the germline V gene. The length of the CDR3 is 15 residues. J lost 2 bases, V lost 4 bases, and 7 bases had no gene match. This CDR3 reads CASSQGLTSTDTQYF. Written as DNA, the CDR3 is TGTGCCAGCAGCCAGGGACTAACCTCCACAGATACGCAGTATTTT.

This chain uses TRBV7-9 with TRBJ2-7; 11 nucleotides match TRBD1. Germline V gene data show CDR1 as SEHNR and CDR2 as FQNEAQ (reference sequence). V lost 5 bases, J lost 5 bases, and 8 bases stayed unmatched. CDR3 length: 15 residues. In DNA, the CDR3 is TGTGCCAGCAGCCTAGGGACAGGGGGAGTCAACGAGCAGTACTTC. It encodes CASSLGTGGVNEQYF. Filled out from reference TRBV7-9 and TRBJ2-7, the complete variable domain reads DTGVSQNPRHKITKRGQNVTFRCDPISEHNRLYWYRQTLGQGPEFLTYFQNEAQLEKSRLLSDRFSAERPKGSFSTLEIQRTEQGDSAMYLCASSLGTGGVNEQYFGPGTRLTVT.

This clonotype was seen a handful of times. The CDR3 spells CAIPRDRGLTGELFF. DNA of the CDR3: TGTGCCATCCCCCGGGACAGGGGGCTCACCGGGGAGCTGTTTTTT. This chain joins TRBV6-1 and TRBJ2-2; 12 bases are a match to TRBD1. V lost 10 bases and J lost 4; bases outside the gene matches: 7. Looked up from germline, CDR1 is MNHNS and CDR2 is SASEGT. The CDR3 contains 15 residues.

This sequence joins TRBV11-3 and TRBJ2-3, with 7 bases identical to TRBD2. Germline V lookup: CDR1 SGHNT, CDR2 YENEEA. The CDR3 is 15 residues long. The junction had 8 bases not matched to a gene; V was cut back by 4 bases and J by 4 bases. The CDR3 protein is CASSSHMGGADTQYF. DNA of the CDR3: TGTGCCAGCAGCTCCCATATGGGAGGGGCAGATACGCAGTATTTT.

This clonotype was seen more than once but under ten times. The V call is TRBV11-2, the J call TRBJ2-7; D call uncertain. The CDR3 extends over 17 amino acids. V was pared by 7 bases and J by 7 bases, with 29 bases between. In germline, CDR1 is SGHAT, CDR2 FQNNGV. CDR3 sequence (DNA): TGTGCCAGCACCAAATCTCCGGCCTACCAATACGTGTCTGAGCAGTACTTC. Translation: CASTKSPAYQYVSEQYF.

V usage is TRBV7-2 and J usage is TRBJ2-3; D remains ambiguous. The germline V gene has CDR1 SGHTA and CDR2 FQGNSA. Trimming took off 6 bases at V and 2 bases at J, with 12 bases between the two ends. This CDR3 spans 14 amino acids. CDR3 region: CASRSFGTTDTQYF. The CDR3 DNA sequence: TGTGCCAGCAGATCCTTCGGAACCACAGATACGCAGTATTTT.

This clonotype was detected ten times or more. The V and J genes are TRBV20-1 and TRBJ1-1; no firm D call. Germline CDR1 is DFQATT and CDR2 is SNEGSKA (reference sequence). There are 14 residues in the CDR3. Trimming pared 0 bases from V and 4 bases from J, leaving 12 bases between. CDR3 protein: CSARDARSATEAFF. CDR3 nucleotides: TGCAGTGCTAGAGACGCCCGATCGGCCACTGAAGCTTTCTTT.

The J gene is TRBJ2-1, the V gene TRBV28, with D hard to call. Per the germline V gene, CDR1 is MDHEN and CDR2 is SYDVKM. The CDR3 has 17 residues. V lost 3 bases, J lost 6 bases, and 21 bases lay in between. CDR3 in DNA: TGTGCCAGCAGTTTTTCCCTTGGGTTGCTGATCGTCAATGAGCAGTTCTTC. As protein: CASSFSLGLLIVNEQFF.

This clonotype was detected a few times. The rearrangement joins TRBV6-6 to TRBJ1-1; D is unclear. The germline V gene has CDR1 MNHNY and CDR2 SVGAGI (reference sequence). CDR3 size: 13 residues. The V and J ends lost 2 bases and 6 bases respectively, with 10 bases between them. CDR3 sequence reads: CASSYGDAAEAFF. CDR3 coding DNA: TGTGCCAGCAGTTACGGGGATGCCGCTGAAGCTTTCTTT.

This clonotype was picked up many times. CDR3: CASSERTGRSPLHF. The CDR3 region has the DNA TGTGCCAGCAGCGAAAGGACAGGGCGCTCACCCCTCCACTTT. V is TRBV13 and J is TRBJ1-6; TRBD1 matches at 8 bases. V gave up 5 bases and J gave up 10 bases; unmatched junction bases: 7. The CDR3 consists of 14 residues. The germline V gene has CDR1 PRHDT and CDR2 FYEKMQ (reference sequence).

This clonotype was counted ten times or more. The chain's CDR3 is CSAVGPDGNQPQHF. DNA for the CDR3: TGCAGTGCAGTAGGGCCTGACGGCAATCAGCCCCAGCATTTT. This rearrangement joins TRBV20-1 to TRBJ1-5; D call uncertain. Between the trimmed V and J ends, which lost 6 bases and 2 bases, there was a span of 14 bases. From germline, CDR1 is DFQATT and CDR2 SNEGSKA (reference sequence). CDR3 length equals 14 residues.

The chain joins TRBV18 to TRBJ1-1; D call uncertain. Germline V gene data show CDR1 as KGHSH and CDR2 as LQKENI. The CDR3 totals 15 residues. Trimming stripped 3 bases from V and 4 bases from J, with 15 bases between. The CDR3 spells CASSPVGGLSTEAFF. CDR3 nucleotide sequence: TGTGCCAGCTCACCGGTGGGTGGTTTGAGCACTGAAGCTTTCTTT.

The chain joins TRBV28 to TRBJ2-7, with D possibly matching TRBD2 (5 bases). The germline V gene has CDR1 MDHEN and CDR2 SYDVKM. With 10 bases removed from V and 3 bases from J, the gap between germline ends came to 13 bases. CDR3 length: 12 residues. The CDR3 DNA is TGTGCCACCCGCTTCCGGGGCTACGAGCAGTACTTC. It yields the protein CATRFRGYEQYF. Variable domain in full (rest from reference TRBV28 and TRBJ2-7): DVKVTQSSRYLVKRTGEKVFLECVQDMDHENMFWYRQDPGLGLRLIYFSYDVKMKEKGDIPEGYSVSREKKERFSLILESASTNQTSMYLCATRFRGYEQYFGPGTRLTVT.

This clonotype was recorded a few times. The CDR3 is CASSLRGGRADLSSYNEQFF. CDR3 DNA: TGTGCCAGCAGCTTAAGGGGCGGGAGGGCCGATCTTAGTTCCTACAATGAGCAGTTCTTC. This chain joins TRBV7-3 and TRBJ2-1; 9 nucleotides line up with TRBD2. The CDR3 sequence is 20 residues long. V was pared by 1 base and J by 1 base, with 14 bases of the junction left unmatched. CDR1 and CDR2 from the germline V gene are SGHTA and FQGTGA.

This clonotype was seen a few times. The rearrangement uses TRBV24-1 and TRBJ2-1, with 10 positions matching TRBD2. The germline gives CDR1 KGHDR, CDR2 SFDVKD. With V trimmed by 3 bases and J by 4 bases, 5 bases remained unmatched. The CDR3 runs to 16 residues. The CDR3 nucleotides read TGTGCCACCAGTGATCCTAGCGGGGGCCTTTACAATGAGCAGTTCTTC. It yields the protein CATSDPSGGLYNEQFF.

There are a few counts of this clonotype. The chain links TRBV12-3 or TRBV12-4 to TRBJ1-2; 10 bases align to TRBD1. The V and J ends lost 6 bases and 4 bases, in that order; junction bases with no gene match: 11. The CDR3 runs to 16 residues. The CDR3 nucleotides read TGTGCCAGCAGCCCAACCGGGACAGGGGTCGCCTATGGCTACACCTTC. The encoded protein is CASSPTGTGVAYGYTF.

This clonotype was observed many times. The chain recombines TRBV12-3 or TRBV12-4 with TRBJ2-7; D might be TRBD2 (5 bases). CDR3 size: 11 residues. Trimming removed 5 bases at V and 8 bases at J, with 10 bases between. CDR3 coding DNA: TGTGCCAGCAGTCCGCGAGGGAAGCAGTACTTC. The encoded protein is CASSPRGKQYF.

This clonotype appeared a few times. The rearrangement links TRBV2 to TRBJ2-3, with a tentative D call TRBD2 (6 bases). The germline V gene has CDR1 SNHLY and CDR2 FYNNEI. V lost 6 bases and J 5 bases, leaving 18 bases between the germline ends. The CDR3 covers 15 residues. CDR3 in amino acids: CASSQYRAGGDTQYF. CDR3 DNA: TGTGCCAGCAGCCAGTATAGAGCCGGGGGAGATACGCAGTATTTT. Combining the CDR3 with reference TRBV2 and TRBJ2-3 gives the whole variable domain EPEVTQTPSHQVTQMGQEVILRCVPISNHLYFYWYRQILGQKVEFLVSFYNNEISEKSEIFDDQFSVERPDGSNFTLKIRSTKLEDSAMYFCASSQYRAGGDTQYFGPGTRLTVL.

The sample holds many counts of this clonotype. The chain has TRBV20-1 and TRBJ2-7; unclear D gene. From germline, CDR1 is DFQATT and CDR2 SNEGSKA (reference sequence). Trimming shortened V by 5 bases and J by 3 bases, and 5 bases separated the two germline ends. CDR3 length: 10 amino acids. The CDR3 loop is CSAGDYEQYF. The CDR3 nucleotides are TGCAGTGCTGGGGACTACGAGCAGTACTTC.

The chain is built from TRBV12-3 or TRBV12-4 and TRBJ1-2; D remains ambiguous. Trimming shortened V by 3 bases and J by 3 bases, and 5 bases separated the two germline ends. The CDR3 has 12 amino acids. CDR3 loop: CASSFGDYGYTF. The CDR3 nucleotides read TGTGCCAGCAGTTTCGGCGACTATGGCTACACCTTC.

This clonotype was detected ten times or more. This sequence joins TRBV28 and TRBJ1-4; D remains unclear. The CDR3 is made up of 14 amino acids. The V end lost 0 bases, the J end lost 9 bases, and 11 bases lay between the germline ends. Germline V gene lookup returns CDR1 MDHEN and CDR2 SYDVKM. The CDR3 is CASSLWAAKKKLFF. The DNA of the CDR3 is TGTGCCAGCAGTTTATGGGCAGCCAAAAAAAAACTGTTTTTT.

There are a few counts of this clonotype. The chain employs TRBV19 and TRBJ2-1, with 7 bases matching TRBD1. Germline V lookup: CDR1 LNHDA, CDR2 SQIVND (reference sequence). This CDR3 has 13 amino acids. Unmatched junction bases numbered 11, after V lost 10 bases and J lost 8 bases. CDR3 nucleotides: TGTGCCACAGCACGACAGGGTAGCGATGAGCAGTTCTTC. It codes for CATARQGSDEQFF.

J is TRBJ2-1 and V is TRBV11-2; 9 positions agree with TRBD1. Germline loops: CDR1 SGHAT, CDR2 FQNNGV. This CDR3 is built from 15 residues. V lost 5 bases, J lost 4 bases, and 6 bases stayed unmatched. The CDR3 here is CASSRTGQGYNEQFF. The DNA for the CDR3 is TGTGCCAGCAGCCGCACCGGACAGGGGTACAATGAGCAGTTCTTC.

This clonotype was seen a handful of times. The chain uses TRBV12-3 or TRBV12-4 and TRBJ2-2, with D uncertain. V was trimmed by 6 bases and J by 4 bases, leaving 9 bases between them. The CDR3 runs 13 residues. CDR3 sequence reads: CASRLDGTGELFF. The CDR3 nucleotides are TGTGCCAGCAGGCTGGACGGCACCGGGGAGCTGTTTTTT.